The rows below give T cell receptor beta chains drawn from one sample of a study of CD8 T cells in ankylosing spondylitis. TCRdb itself ran the 5' RACE reads through MiXCR, one entry per CDR3 protein. The table records 250,000 to 350,000 distinct CDR3 sequences, around 21% of them present only once. Source material: blood, either unsorted or a sorted T cell fraction (not recorded which). Receptors were obtained from a female donor with ankylosing spondylitis or in good health (not recorded which). Both conserved end residues are part of each CDR3. D genes are given only for firm matches. Clone size is shown for a subset of rows, as once, few, many or a class of expanded clone.

j_call v_call d_call clone_size cdr3_nt cdr3_aa
TRBJ1-2 TRBV10-3 . . TGTGCCATCAGTGATTCATCTTATGGCTACACCTTC CAISDSSYGYTF
TRBJ2-7 TRBV5-1 . . TGCGCCAGCAGCCCTAAGGACAGCTCTACCTACGAGCAGTACTTC CASSPKDSSTYEQYF
TRBJ2-7 TRBV20-1 TRBD2 . TGCAGTGCTAGCTTCCCGGGACCGGGAGGGGAGCAGTACTTC CSASFPGPGGEQYF
TRBJ2-3 TRBV7-2 . few TGTGCCAGCAGCTTAGCTGCTAGCGTTCCGCCTACGCAGTATTTT CASSLAASVPPTQYF
TRBJ2-2 TRBV6-1 TRBD1 . TGTGCCAGCAGTAGTGGGACAGGGGAGAACACCGGGGAGCTGTTTTTT CASSSGTGENTGELFF
TRBJ1-1 TRBV6-5 . many TGTGCCAGCAGTTACCGTCCAGCGGTTACTGAAGCTTTCTTT CASSYRPAVTEAFF
TRBJ2-3 TRBV5-1 . many TGCGCCAGCAACCTTGGGGCAGGGCTCACAGATACGCAGTATTTT CASNLGAGLTDTQYF
TRBJ2-1 TRBV2 TRBD2 . TGTGCCAGCAGTGTGGCGGGAGCGTCTTACAATGAGCAGTTCTTC CASSVAGASYNEQFF
TRBJ1-2 TRBV7-2 . . TGTGCCAGCAGCTTAGATTTCTTGGACCCTGGTGGCTACACCTTC CASSLDFLDPGGYTF
TRBJ2-5 TRBV20-1 . few TGCAGTGCTACGCGCTGGCTTTGGGGAGAGACCCAGTACTTC CSATRWLWGETQYF
TRBJ2-2 TRBV11-2 TRBD2 few TGTGCCAGCAGCCACTCCGGGACTAGCGCCGGGGAGCTGTTTTTT CASSHSGTSAGELFF
TRBJ2-2 TRBV5-1 . . TGCGCCAGCAGCTTGGCCGTAGGGGGGACCGGGGAGCTGTTTTTT CASSLAVGGTGELFF
TRBJ1-2 TRBV28 . . TGTGCCACCCAGTCAGGGGTCGTCTATGGCTACACCTTC CATQSGVVYGYTF
TRBJ2-4 TRBV6-5 . many TGTGCCAGCAGTAGGGATGACATTCAGTACTTC CASSRDDIQYF
TRBJ2-1 TRBV11-1 TRBD2 . TGTGCCAGCAGCTTAGGGTGGGGGATTAGCGGGATAAGTGATGAGCAGTTCTTC CASSLGWGISGISDEQFF
TRBJ2-7 TRBV5-1 TRBD1 few TGCGCCAGCAGTGGATACCGGGACAGGGGCTTTGGGGAGCAGTACTTC CASSGYRDRGFGEQYF
TRBJ2-1 TRBV11-2 . . TGTGCCAGCAGCTTAGAAAAAGGGGGGGAAAGATACGGGAATGAGCAGTTCTTC CASSLEKGGERYGNEQFF
TRBJ2-7 TRBV20-1 . . TGCAGTGCTAGCACTATGTACGAGCAGTACTTC CSASTMYEQYF
TRBJ1-2 TRBV20-1 TRBD1 few TGCAGTGCTAGAGGCGGACAGGGGGCCCATGGCTACACCTTC CSARGGQGAHGYTF
TRBJ1-3 TRBV6-1 . . TGTGCCAGCAGGAGGTCCTCTGGAAACACCATATATTTT CASRRSSGNTIYF
TRBJ1-4 TRBV12-3/TRBV12-4 . . . CASSFTATNEKLFFF
TRBJ2-4 TRBV6-1 TRBD2 few TGTGCCAGCAGTCCGGGACTAGCGGGAGTCTACATTCAGTACTTC CASSPGLAGVYIQYF
TRBJ2-7 TRBV2 TRBD2 few TGTGCCAGCAGCGCCACTAGCGGGAACATCAACGAGCAGTACTTC CASSATSGNINEQYF
TRBJ1-1 TRBV4-3 . few TGCGCCAGCAGCCAAGATATTGGAGGGACTGAAGCTTTCTTT CASSQDIGGTEAFF
TRBJ2-3 TRBV20-1 . . TGCAGTGCTAGAGAAGGGGGGGATACGCAGTATTTT CSAREGGDTQYF
TRBJ2-3 TRBV4-3 TRBD2 few TGCGCCAGCAGCCAAGGGACTAGCGGGAGGGAAAGCACAGATACGCAGTATTTT CASSQGTSGRESTDTQYF
TRBJ2-5 TRBV18 . many TGTGCCAGCTCGCTCACCATCCAAGAGACCCAGTACTTC CASSLTIQETQYF
TRBJ2-5 TRBV24-1 . . TGTGCCACCAGTGATTCTTTTTCGTCGGGAGAAGAGACCCAGTACTTC CATSDSFSSGEETQYF
TRBJ1-1 TRBV18 . few TGTGCCAGCTCACCCTGGTTCACCGGGACACTGAACACTGAAGCTTTCTTT CASSPWFTGTLNTEAFF